The 19 T cell receptor beta chains below were found in one sample sequenced in a study of metastatic and nonmetastatic thyroid tumors (dated by TCRdb to 2020 to 2021). None of the patients had been given any treatment before thyroid surgery. The library was produced with PCR. Instrument used: Illumina HiSeq 4000. In TCRdb, the public reads were trimmed at Q25 with fastp and aligned with MiXCR, with productive beta chains retained. A total of about 49,000 clones appear in this sample, 20% of them only once. The ten largest clonotypes hold approximately 4% of the sample. Sequencing was performed on blood. Receptor source: a female donor with papillary thyroid cancer or a benign thyroid nodule (not recorded which). Some clones in this sample may be carry-over from other donors' samples.

The sample holds many counts of this clone. The V call is TRBV7-9, the J call TRBJ2-1, with 10 bases matching TRBD2. CDR1 is SEHNR and CDR2 is FQNEAQ in the germline V gene (reference sequence). The CDR3 runs to 17 residues. After removal of 4 bases from V and 4 bases from J, the junction contained 10 bases not matched to a gene. CDR3 sequence (DNA): TGTGCCAGCAGCTGGGTGACCGGGACTAGCGATTACAATGAGCAGTTCTTC. The encoded protein is CASSWVTGTSDYNEQFF.

The chain recombines TRBV6-1 with TRBJ2-7; D perhaps matches TRBD2 (5 bases). The germline V gene encodes CDR1 MNHNS and CDR2 SASEGT. Trimming cost V 7 bases and J 3 bases, with 19 bases left between them. This CDR3 spans 15 amino acids. Here the CDR3 reads CASIGGTLDYYEQYF. For the CDR3, the DNA is TGTGCCAGCATTGGAGGTACACTCGACTACTACGAGCAGTACTTC.

This clone appeared many times. This chain links TRBV6-1 with TRBJ1-6; the D gene is possibly TRBD1 (5 bases). Germline CDR1 MNHNS, CDR2 SASEGT. Between the trimmed V and J ends, which lost 11 bases and 7 bases, there was a span of 12 bases. This CDR3 spans 12 amino acids. CDR3 sequence (DNA): TGTGCCGCGCGGGGCCTAAATTCACCCCTCCACTTT. This codes for CAARGLNSPLHF.

The sample holds many counts of this clone. Just one base apart from a much larger clone, this may be a read error. The V gene is TRBV30, the J gene TRBJ1-1; 8 bases map to TRBD1. This CDR3 contains 13 residues. CDR1 is GTSNPN, CDR2 SVGIG, per germline (reference sequence). The V gene end was trimmed by 8 bases and the J gene end by 3 bases; junction bases not matched to a gene: 8. As DNA, the CDR3 is TGTGCCCCAGACAGGGGTGCAGACACTGAAGCTTTCTTT. Its translation is CAPDRGADTEAFF.

This clone was seen more than once but under ten times. A much more abundant neighbour one base away suggests this may be a read error. The chain has TRBV28 and TRBJ1-4; weak D call: TRBD1 (6 bases). There are 15 residues in the CDR3. CDR1 MDHEN and CDR2 SYDVKM come from the germline V gene. The CDR3 DNA is TGTGCCAGAAGTTTCCGGGGACACCGTAATGAAAAACTGTTTTTT. It specifies CARSFRGHRNEKLFF.

This clone was recorded many times. This chain uses TRBV6-2 or TRBV6-3 with TRBJ1-5, with TRBD1 matching 8 bases. The germline V gene encodes CDR1 MNHEY and CDR2 SVGEGT. V lost 2 bases and J lost 3; bases outside the gene matches: 9. The CDR3 totals 17 residues. The CDR3 DNA reads as TGTGCCAGCAGTTACAGTGCGGACAGGGTAGTCAATCAGCCCCAGCATTTT. Its protein is CASSYSADRVVNQPQHF.

This clone came up many times. This sequence joins TRBV7-9 and TRBJ2-7, with D possibly being TRBD1 (6 bases). The germline V gene has CDR1 SEHNR and CDR2 FQNEAQ (reference sequence). This CDR3 has 13 amino acids. V lost 7 bases to trimming and J lost 5 bases, with 15 bases between them. The CDR3 region is CASNPSQGNEQYF. In nucleotides, the CDR3 is TGTGCCAGCAACCCTTCCCAGGGGAACGAGCAGTACTTC.

This clone was seen at least ten times. The chain recombines TRBV5-1 with TRBJ1-5, with 9 nucleotides matching TRBD1. Germline V gene data show CDR1 as SGHRS and CDR2 as YFSETQ. Trimming took 9 bases from V and 5 from J; bases not matched to a gene: 6. This CDR3 is 13 amino acids long. CDR3 region: CANTDRGYQPQHF. CDR3 bases: TGCGCCAACACGGACAGGGGATATCAGCCCCAGCATTTT.

This clone has more than one count but fewer than ten. This may come from a read error, since a much larger clone is one base off. The V call is TRBV24-1, the J call TRBJ2-3, with a tentative D call TRBD1 (6 bases). This CDR3 has 13 amino acids. Germline V gene sequence: CDR1 KGHDR, CDR2 SFDVKD. CDR3 in DNA: TGTGCCACCAGTGATTTCCTGACAGGTACGCAGTATTTT. It specifies CATSDFLTGTQYF.

J is TRBJ2-3 and V is TRBV6-4; 9 nucleotides align to TRBD2. The V and J ends lost 5 bases and 4 bases, in that order; junction bases with no gene match: 7. Per germline, CDR1 MRHNA and CDR2 SNTAGT. The CDR3 covers 15 residues. CDR3 sequence: CASSSDAGGPDTQYF. CDR3 DNA sequence: TGTGCCAGCAGTTCCGACGCGGGAGGGCCAGATACGCAGTATTTT.

This clone was counted many times. The V and J genes are TRBV20-1 and TRBJ2-7, with D tentatively TRBD1 (6 bases). The CDR3 consists of 12 residues. The V end lost 5 bases, the J end lost 0 bases, and 8 bases lay between the germline ends. Germline loops: CDR1 DFQATT, CDR2 SNEGSKA (reference sequence). The CDR3 DNA sequence: TGCAGTGCTGGACAGTCCTCCTACGAGCAGTACTTC. Protein sequence: CSAGQSSYEQYF.

This clone showed up many times. The chain joins TRBV30 to TRBJ1-5; 8 bases line up with TRBD1. Germline CDR1 GTSNPN, CDR2 SVGIG (reference sequence). V lost 2 bases, J lost 7 bases, and 7 bases stayed unmatched. The CDR3 has 14 amino acids. This CDR3 reads CAWSFTGGNQPQHF. For the CDR3, the DNA is TGTGCCTGGAGTTTCACAGGGGGAAACCAGCCCCAGCATTTT.

At least ten counts were recorded for this clone. This chain connects TRBV5-1 to TRBJ1-2; D unclear. Germline-derived CDR1 and CDR2 are SGHRS and YFSETQ. The CDR3 spans 14 residues. V shed 5 bases and J shed 1 base, with 12 bases lying between them. The DNA for the CDR3 is TGCGCCAGCAGTCCGGACCGAATTAACTATGGCTACACCTTC. The encoded protein is CASSPDRINYGYTF.

This clone was seen at least ten times. The rearrangement links TRBV4-1 to TRBJ2-7; 12 nucleotides agree with TRBD2. The CDR3 length is 18 residues. Germline V gene data show CDR1 as MGHRA and CDR2 as YSYEKL. Trimming removed 0 bases from V and 5 bases from J; junction bases left unmatched: 11. CDR3 DNA sequence: TGCGCCAGCAGCCAAGACCCCCGACTAGCGGGAGTTTCCCACGAGCAGTACTTC. Protein product: CASSQDPRLAGVSHEQYF.

About this clone: An end of the junction differs from the germline gene, which may be a read error. V and J are TRBV20-1 and TRBJ2-7, with D hard to call. The CDR3 spans 13 residues. Germline loops: CDR1 DFQATT, CDR2 SNEGSKA (reference sequence). The CDR3 coding sequence is TGCAGTGATAGAGATCCATGGTCTGACGAGCAGTACTTC. Translating it yields CSDRDPWSDEQYF.

With respect to this clone: A much more abundant neighbour one base away suggests this may be a read error. The genes are TRBV3-1 and TRBJ2-7; TRBD1 is a possible D gene (6 bases). CDR3 length: 12 residues. Germline CDR1 is LGHDT and CDR2 is YNNKEL (reference sequence). The CDR3 loop is CASSQGHGERYF. In DNA form, the CDR3 reads TGTGCCAGCAGCCAGGGACACGGTGAGCGGTACTTC.

This clone is a singleton in its sample. This chain connects TRBV20-1 to TRBJ2-7; D uncertain. Germline V CDR1 and CDR2: DFQATT, SNEGSKA (reference sequence). V lost 5 bases and J lost 10, with 15 bases in between. This CDR3 has 11 amino acids. The CDR3 DNA follows: TGCAGTGCTTACTGCCCCCTCGATCAGTACTTC. This encodes CSAYCPLDQYF.

Details on this clone: This may come from a read error, since a much larger clone is one base off. Distinct nucleotide sequences in the sample also encode this CDR3. V usage is TRBV5-1 and J usage is TRBJ1-1; possibly TRBD1 for D (6 bases). Per germline, CDR1 SGHRS and CDR2 YFSETQ. The CDR3 sequence is 14 residues long. For the CDR3, the DNA is TGCGCCAGCAGCTTGGCAGGGGCGAACACTGAGGCTTTCTTT. Translation: CASSLAGANTEAFF. The whole variable domain, remainder taken from reference TRBV5-1 and TRBJ1-1, is KAGVTQTPRYLIKTRGQQVTLSCSPISGHRSVSWYQQTPGQGLQFLFEYFSETQRNKGNFPGRFSGRQFSNSRSEMNVSTLELGDSALYLCASSLAGANTEAFFGQGTRLTVV.

This clone has only one observation. One end of the junction varies from germline; a read error may be responsible. Here the CDR3 reads CGWMAPQRTGRKNGYTF. The CDR3 nucleotides are TGTGGCTGGATGGCCCCACAGAGGACAGGGAGGAAGAATGGCTACACCTTC. The chain joins TRBV30 to TRBJ1-2; the match to TRBD1 covers 8 bases. Germline-derived CDR1 and CDR2 are GTSNPN and SVGIG (reference sequence). The CDR3 is made up of 17 amino acids.